Listed here are 8 T cell receptor beta chains from one sample, sequenced in a study of beta chain features in type 1 diabetes. The study reverse transcribed the entire isolated RNA, so it sequenced expressed TCRB transcripts. Only in-frame clones appear in the TCRdb table, and some are missing; sequencing was by immunoSEQ multiplex PCR. The data hold around 300,000 clones, with approximately 8.1% observed a single time. The sequencing sample was made of central memory CD4+ T cells from blood. Receptors were obtained from a woman in her late teens or twenties in good health.

The chain has TRBV7-2 and TRBJ1-6; 9 bases fit TRBD1. Germline V gene sequence: CDR1 SGHTA, CDR2 FQGNSA. The J segment lost 11 bases and the V segment lost 6 bases, leaving 8 bases of the junction unmatched. CDR3 size: 14 residues. CDR3 nucleotides: TGTGCCAGCAGAGCCGGGACAGGGCGGACACCCCTCCACTTT. This encodes CASRAGTGRTPLHF.

Ten or more counts support this clone. V is TRBV18 and J is TRBJ2-5; TRBD1 matches at 9 bases. Per the germline V gene, CDR1 is KGHSH and CDR2 is LQKENI. The CDR3 has 17 amino acids. With 3 bases clipped from V and 1 base from J, the junction kept 9 bases outside the gene matches. The CDR3 DNA sequence: TGTGCCAGCTCACCGCCGCGAGGGACAGGGAGCCAAGAGACCCAGTACTTC. It is translated as CASSPPRGTGSQETQYF.

This sequence joins TRBV7-9 and TRBJ2-1, with 7 bases that match TRBD1. The CDR3 covers 16 residues. V shed 1 base and J 6 bases; nucleotides not matched to a gene: 9. The V gene's germline CDR1 is SEHNR and CDR2 FQNEAQ (reference sequence). CDR3: CASSLERAGGANEQFF. The CDR3 bases are TGTGCCAGCAGCTTAGAGAGGGCAGGGGGTGCCAATGAGCAGTTCTTC.

Only one count was recorded for this clone. This rearrangement joins TRBV4-1 to TRBJ1-1; 9 bases align to TRBD1. Losses at the gene ends were 4 bases for V and 4 bases for J; bases not matched to a gene: 13. CDR1 and CDR2 (germline): MGHRA, YSYEKL. The CDR3 runs 17 residues. The CDR3 is CASSLRLPGQGITEAFF. CDR3 nucleotide sequence: TGCGCCAGCAGCCTTCGCCTTCCGGGACAGGGTATCACTGAAGCTTTCTTT.

The gene calls are TRBV7-2 and TRBJ2-1; D ambiguous. The CDR3 spans 14 residues. The germline V gene has CDR1 SGHTA and CDR2 FQGNSA. V was trimmed by 1 base and J by 8 bases, leaving 12 bases between them. The CDR3 DNA is TGTGCCAGCAGCTTAGAACCCAGTAGGGATGAGCAGTTCTTC. This codes for CASSLEPSRDEQFF.

This clone occurred a few times. V usage is TRBV30 and J usage is TRBJ2-5; no definite D call. Trimming took 5 bases from V and 7 from J, leaving 11 bases between them. In germline, CDR1 is GTSNPN, CDR2 SVGIG (reference sequence). The CDR3 contains 11 residues. The CDR3 nucleotides are TGTGCCTGGCTCAGCTTGAGGACCCAGTACTTC. Its protein is CAWLSLRTQYF. The whole variable domain, remainder taken from reference TRBV30 and TRBJ2-5, is SQTIHQWPATLVQPVGSPLSLECTVEGTSNPNLYWYRQAAGRGLQLLFYSVGIGQISSEVPQNLSASRPQDRQFILSSKKLLLSDSGFYLCAWLSLRTQYFGPGTRLLVL.

This clone appeared a few times. The rearrangement uses TRBV7-2 and TRBJ1-1; 7 bases fit TRBD1. Germline CDR1 reads SGHTA; CDR2 reads FQGNSA. CDR3 size: 12 residues. The J segment lost 7 bases and the V segment lost 5 bases, leaving 4 bases of the junction unmatched. The CDR3 region is CASSLNRGEAFF. The CDR3 DNA reads as TGTGCCAGCAGCCTGAACAGGGGTGAAGCTTTCTTT.

This clone occurred a few times. This chain uses TRBV29-1 with TRBJ1-2, with D perhaps matching TRBD1 (5 bases). CDR1 SQVTM and CDR2 ANQGSEA come from the germline V gene. Trimming shortened V by 6 bases and J by 4 bases, and 9 bases separated the two germline ends. CDR3 length: 11 residues. CDR3 DNA: TGCAGCGTCAGGGACTTCTATGGCTACACCTTC. Translation: CSVRDFYGYTF.